A selection of T cell receptor beta chains follows, all from one sample in a study of regulatory T cells in long-lasting Graves disease. A single record per CDR3 protein comes from TCRdb applying MiXCR to the multiplex PCR reads. In the table there are around 460,000 distinct CDR3 sequences, around a fifth of which are singletons. The sequencing used peripheral blood mononuclear cells (PBMCs), collected when the disease was refractory, from a patient treated with antithyroid drugs. The origin of the receptors is a female donor with Graves disease. Both conserved end residues are part of each CDR3. D genes are given only for firm matches. Rows give clone size only sometimes, using once, few, many, or a class for an expanded clone.

d_gene: .; j_gene: TRBJ1-2; v_gene: TRBV4-2; abundance: .; CDR3nt: TGTGCCAGCAGCCAAGGCTCCGGGGCTAACTATGGCTACACCTTC; CDR3aa: CASSQGSGANYGYTF
d_gene: TRBD1; j_gene: TRBJ2-3; v_gene: TRBV28; abundance: .; CDR3nt: TGTGCCAGCAGGCAGTACAGGGGGTTCACAGATACGCAGTATTTT; CDR3aa: CASRQYRGFTDTQYF
d_gene: .; j_gene: TRBJ1-5; v_gene: TRBV27; abundance: .; CDR3nt: TGTGCCAGCAGTTTAGAGTTCAATCAGCCCCAGCATTTT; CDR3aa: CASSLEFNQPQHF
d_gene: .; j_gene: TRBJ1-2; v_gene: TRBV12-5; abundance: once; CDR3nt: TGTGCTAGTGGTTTGTCCAGGGTTCTAGTCTATGGCTACACCTTC; CDR3aa: CASGLSRVLVYGYTF
d_gene: .; j_gene: TRBJ1-5; v_gene: TRBV4-1; abundance: .; CDR3nt: TGCGCCAGCAGAGGGAGCCTCAATCAGCCCCAGCATTTT; CDR3aa: CASRGSLNQPQHF
d_gene: .; j_gene: TRBJ2-5; v_gene: TRBV6-1; abundance: many; CDR3nt: TGTGCCAGCAGAGACCTCCGGGAACAAGAGACCCAGTACTTC; CDR3aa: CASRDLREQETQYF
d_gene: .; j_gene: TRBJ1-1; v_gene: TRBV16; abundance: .; CDR3nt: TGTGCCAGCAGCCAATCGAGGTCAGAAGCTTTCTTT; CDR3aa: CASSQSRSEAFF
d_gene: .; j_gene: TRBJ1-2; v_gene: TRBV4-2; abundance: few; CDR3nt: TGTGCCAGCAGCCTGACCTCGACGGACACAGACTATGGCTACACCTTC; CDR3aa: CASSLTSTDTDYGYTF
d_gene: TRBD1; j_gene: TRBJ1-1; v_gene: TRBV6-1; abundance: few; CDR3nt: TGTGCCAGCAGTGCCACAGGGGTGAAGGACACTGAAGCTTTCTTT; CDR3aa: CASSATGVKDTEAFF
d_gene: .; j_gene: TRBJ2-5; v_gene: TRBV6-5; abundance: .; CDR3nt: TGTGCCAGCAGTTACTCGGGGGCGGCCGGACCAGGGACCCAGTACTTC; CDR3aa: CASSYSGAAGPGTQYF
d_gene: TRBD1; j_gene: TRBJ1-2; v_gene: TRBV28; abundance: many; CDR3nt: TGTGCCAGCAGTTCCCTCGGACAGGGGGACTATGGCTACACCTTC; CDR3aa: CASSSLGQGDYGYTF
d_gene: TRBD2; j_gene: TRBJ2-5; v_gene: TRBV2; abundance: many; CDR3nt: TGCGCCAGCAGCGACGGGACTAGCGGGCAAGAGACCCAGTACTTC; CDR3aa: CASSDGTSGQETQYF
d_gene: TRBD1; j_gene: TRBJ1-1; v_gene: TRBV2; abundance: .; CDR3nt: TGTGCCAGCAGAGAAGGACAGGTTTTGGGCACTGAAGCTTTCTTT; CDR3aa: CASREGQVLGTEAFF
d_gene: TRBD1; j_gene: TRBJ1-1; v_gene: TRBV7-8; abundance: few; CDR3nt: TGTGCCAGCAGCTTACCCTCCGGGACAGAAGTGATGAACACTGAAGCTTTCTTT; CDR3aa: CASSLPSGTEVMNTEAFF
d_gene: TRBD2; j_gene: TRBJ2-7; v_gene: TRBV29-1; abundance: .; CDR3nt: TGCAGCGTTGAAAGTGGAGCGGGAGTGGGCGAGCAGTACTTC; CDR3aa: CSVESGAGVGEQYF
d_gene: .; j_gene: TRBJ2-7; v_gene: TRBV7-6; abundance: many; CDR3nt: TGTGCCAGCAGTTCGACAGTAAGCTCCTACGAGCAGTACTTC; CDR3aa: CASSSTVSSYEQYF
d_gene: TRBD1; j_gene: TRBJ1-1; v_gene: TRBV27; abundance: many; CDR3nt: TGTGCCAGCAGTGGGACAGGGGGTAAAGCTTTCTTT; CDR3aa: CASSGTGGKAFF
d_gene: .; j_gene: TRBJ2-5; v_gene: TRBV9; abundance: .; CDR3nt: TGTGCCAGCAGCGTAGCAATGGCGGATCAAGAGACCCAGTACTTC; CDR3aa: CASSVAMADQETQYF
d_gene: .; j_gene: TRBJ1-1; v_gene: TRBV2; abundance: few; CDR3nt: TGTGCCAGCAGCGAGGGGACTGAAGAAGCTTTCTTT; CDR3aa: CASSEGTEEAFF
d_gene: .; j_gene: TRBJ2-5; v_gene: TRBV6-1; abundance: few; CDR3nt: TGTGCCAGCAGCCTGACCATCACGGGCAGACAAGAGACCCAGTACTTC; CDR3aa: CASSLTITGRQETQYF
d_gene: .; j_gene: TRBJ2-5; v_gene: TRBV7-3; abundance: .; CDR3nt: TGTGCCAGCGGCTTAGACCCGGAGGAGACCCAGTACTTC; CDR3aa: CASGLDPEETQYF
d_gene: TRBD1; j_gene: TRBJ1-5; v_gene: TRBV28; abundance: .; CDR3nt: TGTGCCAGCAGTGATCAGGGGGCCACTCTGCCCCAGCATTTT; CDR3aa: CASSDQGATLPQHF
d_gene: .; j_gene: TRBJ2-7; v_gene: TRBV14; abundance: few; CDR3nt: TGTGCCAGCAGCCCAAACATGGACAGCTCCTACGAGCAGTACTTC; CDR3aa: CASSPNMDSSYEQYF
d_gene: .; j_gene: TRBJ2-5; v_gene: TRBV10-3; abundance: few; CDR3nt: TGTGCCATCAGTGAGTCTCTTCGGACCCAGTACTTC; CDR3aa: CAISESLRTQYF
d_gene: TRBD1; j_gene: TRBJ1-2; v_gene: TRBV28; abundance: many; CDR3nt: TGTGCCAGCAGTTCTGGGGGACAGGGGGCGACAGGCTATGGCTACACCTTC; CDR3aa: CASSSGGQGATGYGYTF
d_gene: .; j_gene: TRBJ1-4; v_gene: TRBV12-3/TRBV12-4; abundance: .; CDR3nt: TGTGCCAGCAGGTACGGGGGCACTAATGAAAAACTGTTTTTT; CDR3aa: CASRYGGTNEKLFF
d_gene: .; j_gene: TRBJ1-2; v_gene: TRBV30; abundance: many; CDR3nt: TGTGCCTGGATACCAACAAGGGACGACTACACCTTC; CDR3aa: CAWIPTRDDYTF
d_gene: TRBD2; j_gene: TRBJ2-7; v_gene: TRBV7-3; abundance: .; CDR3nt: TGTGCCAGCAGTATAGCGGGGGGCTCCGAGCAGTACTTC; CDR3aa: CASSIAGGSEQYF
d_gene: TRBD1; j_gene: TRBJ2-7; v_gene: TRBV29-1; abundance: few; CDR3nt: TGCAGCGTACGCGGGACAGGGGTATCCTACGAGCAGTACTTC; CDR3aa: CSVRGTGVSYEQYF
d_gene: TRBD1; j_gene: TRBJ2-7; v_gene: TRBV6-2/TRBV6-3; abundance: .; CDR3nt: TGTGCCAGCAGTTACTCGTCCCAGGGGGCGGGCGAGCAGTACTTC; CDR3aa: CASSYSSQGAGEQYF
d_gene: .; j_gene: TRBJ1-1; v_gene: TRBV28; abundance: many; CDR3nt: TGTGCCAGCAGTTTGACAGGCCGGAACACTGAAGCTTTCTTT; CDR3aa: CASSLTGRNTEAFF
d_gene: .; j_gene: TRBJ2-7; v_gene: TRBV7-9; abundance: .; CDR3nt: TGTGCCAGCAGCACCTATGGAGGGCCCTACGAGCAGTACTTC; CDR3aa: CASSTYGGPYEQYF
d_gene: .; j_gene: TRBJ2-3; v_gene: TRBV20-1; abundance: many; CDR3nt: TGCAGTGCTAGAGATTGGCAGACGGCAGATACGCAGTATTTT; CDR3aa: CSARDWQTADTQYF
d_gene: .; j_gene: TRBJ1-2; v_gene: TRBV5-5; abundance: .; CDR3nt: TGCGCCAGCAGCTTTGAGGGGGGAAATGGCTACACCTTC; CDR3aa: CASSFEGGNGYTF
d_gene: .; j_gene: TRBJ2-2; v_gene: TRBV28; abundance: few; CDR3nt: TGTGCCAGCAGTTTATTTAGGACTGTGAACACCGGGGAGCTGTTTTTT; CDR3aa: CASSLFRTVNTGELFF
d_gene: .; j_gene: TRBJ1-1; v_gene: TRBV28; abundance: many; CDR3nt: TGTGCCAGCAGTTGGGCAGGGGCGTACTCTGAAGCTTTCTTT; CDR3aa: CASSWAGAYSEAFF
d_gene: .; j_gene: TRBJ2-6; v_gene: TRBV6-1; abundance: many; CDR3nt: TGTGCCACCCAAAGGCCGGGGTCTGGGGCCAACGTCCTGACTTTC; CDR3aa: CATQRPGSGANVLTF
d_gene: .; j_gene: TRBJ1-2; v_gene: TRBV7-9; abundance: .; CDR3nt: TGTGCCAGCAGCCGAGTACCCCCCCTCCGAACTAACTATGGCTACACCTTC; CDR3aa: CASSRVPPLRTNYGYTF
d_gene: .; j_gene: TRBJ1-5; v_gene: TRBV7-2; abundance: .; CDR3nt: TGTGCCAGCAGCTCCCCGTCTCAGCCCCAGCATTTT; CDR3aa: CASSSPSQPQHF
d_gene: .; j_gene: TRBJ2-2; v_gene: TRBV19; abundance: few; CDR3nt: TGTGCCAGTAGTTACCAGCGGAACACCGGGGAGCTGTTTTTT; CDR3aa: CASSYQRNTGELFF
d_gene: .; j_gene: TRBJ2-7; v_gene: TRBV7-9; abundance: few; CDR3nt: TGTGCCAGCAGCTTAGCAGGGGCCGACCCCTACGAGCAGTACTTC; CDR3aa: CASSLAGADPYEQYF
d_gene: .; j_gene: TRBJ1-6; v_gene: TRBV20-1; abundance: many; CDR3nt: TGCAGTGCTAGAGATGGGTATTCACCCCTCCACTTT; CDR3aa: CSARDGYSPLHF
d_gene: TRBD1; j_gene: TRBJ2-7; v_gene: TRBV11-2; abundance: many; CDR3nt: TGTGCCAGCAGCACAGGGGCCCTGGGTGAGCAGTACTTC; CDR3aa: CASSTGALGEQYF